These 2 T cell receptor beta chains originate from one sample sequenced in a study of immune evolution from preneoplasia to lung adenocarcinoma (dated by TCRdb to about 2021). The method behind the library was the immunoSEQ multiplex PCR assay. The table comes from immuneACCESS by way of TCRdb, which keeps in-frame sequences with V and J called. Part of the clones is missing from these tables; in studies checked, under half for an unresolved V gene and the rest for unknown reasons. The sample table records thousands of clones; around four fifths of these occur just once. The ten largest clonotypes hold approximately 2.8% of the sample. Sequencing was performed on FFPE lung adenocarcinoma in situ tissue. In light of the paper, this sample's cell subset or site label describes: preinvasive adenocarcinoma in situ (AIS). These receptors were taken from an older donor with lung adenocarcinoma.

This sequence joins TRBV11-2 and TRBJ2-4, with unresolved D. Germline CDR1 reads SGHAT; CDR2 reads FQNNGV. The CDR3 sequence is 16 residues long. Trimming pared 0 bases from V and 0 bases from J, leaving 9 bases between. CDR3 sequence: CASSLEGSRAKNIQYF. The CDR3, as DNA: TGTGCCAGCAGCTTAGAAGGCTCGAGAGCCAAAAACATTCAGTACTTC.

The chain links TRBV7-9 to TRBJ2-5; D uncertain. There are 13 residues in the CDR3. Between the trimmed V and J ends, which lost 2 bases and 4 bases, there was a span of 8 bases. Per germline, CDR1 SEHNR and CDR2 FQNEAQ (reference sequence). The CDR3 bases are TGTGCCAGCAGCTTATACCCCTCAGAGACCCAGTACTTC. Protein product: CASSLYPSETQYF. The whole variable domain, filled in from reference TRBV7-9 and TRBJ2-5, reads DTGVSQNPRHKITKRGQNVTFRCDPISEHNRLYWYRQTLGQGPEFLTYFQNEAQLEKSRLLSDRFSAERPKGSFSTLEIQRTEQGDSAMYLCASSLYPSETQYFGPGTRLLVL.